The rows below give T cell receptor beta chains drawn from one sample of a study of siplizumab effects on memory and regulatory T cells. Profiled with immunoSEQ multiplex PCR; TCRdb holds only in-frame clones, not every one. The table records roughly 9,000 clones, roughly two thirds of them present only once. Sequencing was done on a sample of effector memory CD8+ T cells sorted from blood. The receptors come from a human donor in good health. Both conserved end residues are part of each CDR3. A D gene is named only where the DNA matches it firmly. Size values are once, few and many counts, or a class for expanded clones, and some rows have none.

TRBV7-9	TRBJ1-1	TRBD1	medium-sized	TGTGCCAGCAGCGAGACAGGGATGAACACTGAAGCTTTCTTT	CASSETGMNTEAFF
TRBV13	TRBJ2-5	-	medium-sized	TGTGCCAGCAGCTTAAACGGAGAAGAGACCCAGTACTTC	CASSLNGEETQYF
TRBV4-2	TRBJ2-7	-	-	TGTGCCAGCAGCCAAGATTCGCGGGGCGAAACCTACGAGCAGTACTTC	CASSQDSRGETYEQYF
TRBV4-1	TRBJ2-7	-	-	TGCGCCAGCAGCCAAGTTAGCGGCCAATCCTACGAGCAGTACTTC	CASSQVSGQSYEQYF
TRBV15	TRBJ1-5	-	-	TGTGCCACCAGCACCGGCAGAGGGACCGGCAATCAGCCCCAGCATTTT	CATSTGRGTGNQPQHF
TRBV6-1	TRBJ2-6	TRBD2	-	TGTGCCAGCAGTGAAGGGGGGGGCTCTGGGGCCAACGTCCTGACTTTC	CASSEGGGSGANVLTF
TRBV30	TRBJ2-7	TRBD2	-	TGTGCCTGGAGTTTAGCGGGAGCGAATGAGCAGTACTTC	CAWSLAGANEQYF
TRBV6-1	TRBJ2-3	-	-	TGTGCCAGCAGTGAGAGCAGGGAAACTGATACGCAGTATTTT	CASSESRETDTQYF
TRBV7-6	TRBJ2-7	-	once	TGTGCCAGCAGCTTGTTGGAACGCTACGAGCAGTACTTC	CASSLLERYEQYF
TRBV11-3	TRBJ2-3	-	-	TGTGCCAGCAGCCCGGGGGAACCCACAGATACGCAGTATTTT	CASSPGEPTDTQYF
TRBV6-1	TRBJ2-7	-	-	TGTGCCAGCAGTGAAGGCTACGAGCAGTACTTC	CASSEGYEQYF
TRBV7-3	TRBJ2-7	TRBD2	-	TGTGCCAGCAGCCCCACGGGGGGATGGGACGAGCAGTACTTC	CASSPTGGWDEQYF
TRBV6-4	TRBJ2-7	TRBD2	-	TGTGCCAGCAGTAAATCCGGACTAGCGGGGGACTACGAGCAGTACTTC	CASSKSGLAGDYEQYF
TRBV6-6	TRBJ1-3	-	-	TGTGCCAGCAGTTACAAAAACTCTGGAAACACCATATATTTT	CASSYKNSGNTIYF
TRBV27	TRBJ2-5	-	few	TGTGCCAGCAGTTTTATAGGGGCGGGGGAGACCCAGTACTTC	CASSFIGAGETQYF
TRBV6-1	TRBJ2-5	TRBD2	-	TGTGCCACCCTGTATTTAGCGGGGGAGGCGATGCCCCAGTACTTC	CATLYLAGEAMPQYF
TRBV9	TRBJ2-3	TRBD2	few	TGTGCCAGCAGCGAACCGAGTGCCAGCGGGAGTAGGGTAGATACGCAGTATTTT	CASSEPSASGSRVDTQYF
TRBV7-8	TRBJ2-5	-	-	TGTGCCAGCAGCTTAGTTGGGGGGATGGAGACCCAGTACTTC	CASSLVGGMETQYF
TRBV6-1	TRBJ2-3	TRBD2	-	TGTGCCAGCAGTGGTACGAGCGGGAGCGGGGATACGCAGTATTTT	CASSGTSGSGDTQYF
TRBV19	TRBJ2-7	-	few	TGTGCCAGTAGTATAGAGGACTCAAACTCCTACGAGCAGTACTTC	CASSIEDSNSYEQYF
TRBV4-2	TRBJ1-1	-	few	TGTGCCAGCAGCCAAGAAACAGGGATGGGTTCCACTGAAGCTTTCTTT	CASSQETGMGSTEAFF
TRBV6-5	TRBJ2-6	-	-	TGTGCCAGCAGTTACAGGAAAGCTGAGGCCAACGTCCTGACTTTC	CASSYRKAEANVLTF
TRBV27	TRBJ1-5	-	-	TGTGCCAGCAGTTTAATCCCGAAGAAGCAGCCCCAGCATTTT	CASSLIPKKQPQHF
TRBV7-6	TRBJ1-6	TRBD1	-	TGTGCCAGCAGCATACAGGGGTCTAGGAGTTCACCCCTCCACTTT	CASSIQGSRSSPLHF
TRBV11-3	TRBJ1-2	TRBD1	medium-sized	TGTGCCAGCAGCTACAGCGCCGGGACAGCTTATGGCTACACCTTC	CASSYSAGTAYGYTF
TRBV6-4	TRBJ2-2	-	once	TGTGCCAGCAGTGACGGGAGCACCGGGGAGCTGTTTTTT	CASSDGSTGELFF